This T cell receptor beta chain was captured in a study of TIL therapy for anti-PD-1-resistant metastatic lung cancer. Overall study context: Tumors were harvested before any PD-1/PD-L1 blockade. Most patients had lung adenocarcinoma.

Indicated time point: pre-treatment sample, taken before nivolumab and TIL therapy. The libraries were made with immunoSEQ v3. Profiled with immunoSEQ multiplex PCR; TCRdb holds only in-frame clones, not every one. Here the sample spans approximately 22,000 clones, 70% to 80% being singletons. As regards this clone: Its antigen is currently unknown.

The germline V gene has CDR1 SQVTM and CDR2 ANQGSEA. V was cut by 4 bases and J by 7 bases, with 14 bases left in between. The CDR3 has 12 amino acids. General study points: After infusion, TIL clonotypes partly replaced peripheral T cells and declined over months.

The sample was blood, taken at baseline. This chain joins TRBV29-1 and TRBJ2-7; TRBD1 might be the D (5 bases). This clonotype originated in a person aged 25 to 80 with non-small cell lung cancer. As DNA, the CDR3 is TGCAGCGTTGGCTCAGGGTGGAAAGAGCAGTACTTC. As protein: CSVGSGWKEQYF.